These 15 T cell receptor beta chains originate from one sample sequenced in a study of OX40 agonist ivuxolimab in advanced cancers. Sequenced by immunoSEQ multiplex PCR; TCRdb stores in-frame clones only, minus some. The sample holds more than 55,000 clones, approximately 79% seen once. The specimen comprised CD4+ or CD8+ T cells sorted from blood, sampled in a trial of the OX40 agonist ivuxolimab. The source is an adult with an advanced solid tumor such as melanoma, head and neck, liver or kidney cancer.

V usage is TRBV10-2 and J usage is TRBJ2-7, with D possibly matching TRBD2 (6 bases). The V gene's germline CDR1 is WSHSY and CDR2 SAAADI. Trimming shortened V by 3 bases and J by 5 bases, and 14 bases separated the two germline ends. The CDR3 sequence is 14 residues long. CDR3 DNA sequence: TGCGCCAGCAGTGAATCGGGAGACGGCAACGAGCAGTACTTC. This encodes CASSESGDGNEQYF.

V is TRBV5-1 and J is TRBJ2-1; 9 bases agree with TRBD2. From germline, CDR1 is SGHRS and CDR2 YFSETQ. This CDR3 is 15 amino acids long. Trimming removed 3 bases from V and 2 bases from J; junction bases left unmatched: 3. The CDR3 DNA reads as TGCGCCAGCAGCTCTAGCGGGGAACCCTACAATGAGCAGTTCTTC. This codes for CASSSSGEPYNEQFF.

The chain recombines TRBV18 with TRBJ2-3, with TRBD1 as a possible D gene (6 bases). The CDR3 sequence is 18 residues long. Germline CDR1 KGHSH, CDR2 LQKENI. Trimming removed 3 bases at V and 2 bases at J, with 21 bases between. CDR3: CASSPVQGSRVFTDTQYF. CDR3 nucleotides: TGTGCCAGCTCACCGGTTCAGGGGTCGCGAGTCTTCACAGATACGCAGTATTTT.

CDR3 in DNA: TGTGCCAGCAGCTTGGCGCTCGGGGGGGCCGGGGAGACCCAGTACTTC. Amino acids: CASSLALGGAGETQYF. J is TRBJ2-5 and V is TRBV5-4; 8 positions agree with TRBD2. The germline V gene has CDR1 SGHNT and CDR2 YYREEE (reference sequence). J gave up 5 bases and V 0 bases, and 9 bases lay outside the gene matches. The CDR3 spans 16 residues.

The chain recombines TRBV28 with TRBJ1-4; D is undetermined. The CDR3 contains 14 residues. The V end lost 2 bases, the J end lost 7 bases, and 11 bases lay between the germline ends. Germline CDR1 MDHEN, CDR2 SYDVKM. In DNA, the CDR3 is TGTGCCAGCAGTTTAGGTGGTCTATCTGAAAAACTGTTTTTT. Translating gives CASSLGGLSEKLFF.

The chain joins TRBV14 to TRBJ2-3; D is uncertain. This CDR3 has 14 amino acids. V was pared by 0 bases and J by 1 base, with 5 bases between. The V gene's germline CDR1 is SGHDN and CDR2 FVKESK. CDR3 nucleotides: TGTGCCAGCAGCCAAGACCTGGGCACAGATACGCAGTATTTT. This gives the protein CASSQDLGTDTQYF.

The chain is built from TRBV21-1 and TRBJ2-5; the table's D call, TRBD2, has no DNA check behind it. TRBV21-1 is a known pseudogene. This CDR3 spans 18 amino acids. The CDR3 DNA reads as TGTGCCAGCAGCAAAGAAAGGACTAGCGGGAGGGCCGGGGAGACCCAGTACTTC. Translation gives CASSKERTSGRAGETQYF.

The CDR3 coding sequence is TGCGCCAGCAGCCGGACTAGCGGTCCCGAGCAGTACTTC. It is translated as CASSRTSGPEQYF. The chain recombines TRBV5-1 with TRBJ2-7, with TRBD2 matching 10 bases. Per germline, CDR1 SGHRS and CDR2 YFSETQ. The CDR3 runs 13 residues. V was pared by 4 bases and J by 6 bases, with 4 bases of the junction left unmatched. Looking up the rest from reference TRBV5-1 and TRBJ2-7 gives the full variable domain: KAGVTQTPRYLIKTRGQQVTLSCSPISGHRSVSWYQQTPGQGLQFLFEYFSETQRNKGNFPGRFSGRQFSNSRSEMNVSTLELGDSALYLCASSRTSGPEQYFGPGTRLTVT.

The chain recombines TRBV9 with TRBJ2-7; 9 positions agree with TRBD1. CDR1 and CDR2 from the germline V gene are SGDLS and YYNGEE. J lost 6 bases, V lost 0 bases, and 7 bases had no gene match. This CDR3 contains 15 residues. CDR3 nucleotides: TGTGCCAGCAGCGTAGCGGGACAGGGAGTATCCGAGCAGTACTTC. Translation gives CASSVAGQGVSEQYF. Drawing the rest from reference TRBV9 and TRBJ2-7, the complete variable domain is DSGVTQTPKHLITATGQRVTLRCSPRSGDLSVYWYQQSLDQGLQFLIQYYNGEERAKGNILERFSAQQFPDLHSELNLSSLELGDSALYFCASSVAGQGVSEQYFGPGTRLTVT.

The V and J genes are TRBV18 and TRBJ2-5; 9 nucleotides align to TRBD2. J lost 3 bases, V lost 6 bases, and 8 bases had no gene match. CDR3 length: 15 amino acids. The V gene's germline CDR1 is KGHSH and CDR2 LQKENI. CDR3 sequence (DNA): TGTGCCAGCTCCCGGTTTAGCGGGGGCGAAGAGACCCAGTACTTC. Translation gives CASSRFSGGEETQYF.

This chain links TRBV5-6 with TRBJ2-5; TRBD1 aligns across 8 bases. The CDR3 covers 13 residues. After removal of 4 bases from V and 5 bases from J, the junction contained 4 bases not matched to a gene. Germline CDR1 SGHDT, CDR2 YYEEEE. The chain's CDR3 is CASSIGQGETQYF. CDR3 in DNA: TGTGCCAGCAGCATCGGACAGGGTGAGACCCAGTACTTC.

The chain uses TRBV18 and TRBJ1-2; 9 bases fit TRBD1. CDR1 is KGHSH, CDR2 LQKENI, per germline. V shed 0 bases, J shed 7 bases, and the junction held 6 bases outside the gene matches. The CDR3 is 15 amino acids. The CDR3 loop is CASSPPLGQGSGYTF. For the CDR3, the DNA is TGTGCCAGCTCACCACCTCTCGGACAGGGGAGTGGCTACACCTTC.

The chain is built from TRBV5-1 and TRBJ2-7; the D is unclear. The V gene's germline CDR1 is SGHRS and CDR2 YFSETQ. The CDR3 spans 13 residues. The V and J ends lost 2 bases and 4 bases respectively, with 10 bases between them. The CDR3 DNA reads TGCGCCAGCAGCTTAGGATATTTGTACGAGCAGTACTTC. As protein: CASSLGYLYEQYF.

This chain links TRBV15 with TRBJ2-1, with 8 bases fitting TRBD2. V lost 1 base to trimming and J lost 8 bases; unmatched junction nucleotides: 13. Germline CDR1 and CDR2: LNHNV and YYDKDF (reference sequence). The CDR3 consists of 17 residues. The CDR3 protein is CATSRGLRRGVQDEQFF. CDR3 bases: TGTGCCACCAGCAGAGGGCTGAGGCGGGGGGTCCAGGATGAGCAGTTCTTC.

The CDR3 DNA reads TGTGCCAGTGGTAGGCAGGGGTACGGGAATCAGCCCCAGCATTTT. It encodes CASGRQGYGNQPQHF. The rearrangement joins TRBV19 to TRBJ1-5, with D perhaps matching TRBD1 (6 bases). In germline, CDR1 is LNHDA, CDR2 SQIVND (reference sequence). CDR3 length: 15 residues. V was trimmed by 8 bases and J by 4 bases, leaving 18 bases between them.